This is a list of T cell receptor beta chains from one sample in a study of blood T cell repertoires in COVID-19. Profiled with immunoSEQ multiplex PCR; TCRdb holds only in-frame clones, not every one. The sample includes about 160,000 clones, approximately 79% seen only once; the top ten take approximately 7.6%. The sample consisted of peripheral blood. Source of these receptors: a woman aged 60 to 75 with COVID-19, enrolled during active disease. CDR3s include the opening cysteine and the closing phenylalanine or tryptophan. The D gene is left open where the match is weak. The size of a clone is reported for some rows only, either as once, few or many, or as a class for expanded clones.

TRBV28	TRBJ2-1	-	-	CASSSLLRQMKAYNEQFF	TGTGCCAGCAGTTCACTTCTTCGACAGATGAAGGCCTACAATGAGCAGTTCTTC
TRBV3-1/TRBV3-2	TRBJ2-4	-	-	CASSQRPPGLAKNIQYF	TGTGCCAGCAGCCAAAGACCCCCAGGGCTAGCCAAAAACATTCAGTACTTC
TRBV5-4	TRBJ2-7	-	-	CASSLDPRTGEQYF	TGTGCCAGCAGCTTGGATCCCAGAACGGGCGAGCAGTACTTC
TRBV11-2	TRBJ2-3	few	TRBD2	CASSPRLAGGDTQYF	TGTGCCAGCAGCCCCCGCCTAGCGGGGGGAGATACGCAGTATTTT
TRBV7-2	TRBJ1-6	few	-	CASSRGGSLYNSPLHF	TGTGCCAGCAGCCGCGGAGGGAGTCTCTATAATTCACCCCTCCACTTT
TRBV19	TRBJ2-7	few	-	CASSIGGGQQLASGRQYF	TGTGCCAGTAGTATTGGAGGAGGACAGCAACTAGCGTCCGGAAGGCAGTACTTC
TRBV5-4	TRBJ1-6	once	-	CASSLVRGDNSPLHF	TGTGCCAGCAGCTTGGTTAGGGGTGACAATTCACCCCTCCACTTT
TRBV28	TRBJ2-2	-	TRBD1	CAGKAGGDTGELFF	TGTGCCGGAAAGGCAGGGGGCGACACCGGGGAGCTGTTTTTT
TRBV24-1	TRBJ2-3	-	TRBD2	CATSDGRLLAGGPTDTQYF	TGTGCCACCAGTGATGGACGGCTACTAGCGGGGGGGCCTACAGATACGCAGTATTTT
TRBV7-2	TRBJ2-3	-	TRBD1	CASSPTQGLADTQYF	TGTGCCAGCAGCCCAACACAGGGGTTGGCAGATACGCAGTATTTT
TRBV5-8	TRBJ2-7	-	-	CASSLVYTYEQYF	TGTGCCAGCAGCTTGGTCTATACCTACGAGCAGTACTTC
TRBV3-1/TRBV3-2	TRBJ2-2	few	-	CASSRYTTGTGELFF	TGTGCCAGCAGCCGATACACCACAGGGACCGGGGAGCTGTTTTTT
TRBV10-3	TRBJ1-1	-	TRBD1	CAIRVQGADTEAFF	TGTGCCATCAGGGTACAGGGGGCGGACACTGAAGCTTTCTTT
TRBV7-2	TRBJ2-1	-	-	CASKAREALPAYNEQFF	TGTGCCAGCAAGGCGAGGGAAGCTTTACCAGCTTATAATGAGCAGTTCTTC
TRBV19	TRBJ1-1	-	TRBD1	CASSITGQATEAFF	TGTGCCAGTAGTATAACGGGACAGGCCACTGAAGCTTTCTTT
TRBV14	TRBJ1-1	once	-	CASSQASGYGAFF	TGTGCCAGCAGCCAAGCGAGTGGCTACGGGGCTTTCTTT
TRBV7-2	TRBJ1-1	-	TRBD1	CASSLNAGQYNEAFF	TGTGCCAGCAGCTTAAACGCGGGACAGTACAATGAAGCTTTCTTT
TRBV4-1	TRBJ1-2	-	TRBD1	CASSQELGQGTVGYTF	TGCGCCAGCAGCCAAGAGCTGGGACAGGGAACCGTTGGCTACACCTTC
TRBV21-1	TRBJ2-6	-	-	CASSNKGRRPPNTSSGANVLTF	TGTGCCAGCAGCAACAAAGGGAGAAGACCCCCAAACACTAGCTCTGGGGCCAACGTCCTGACTTTC
TRBV5-5	TRBJ2-3	-	-	CASRSDTALDTDTQYF	TGTGCCAGCAGGTCTGACACGGCTCTTGACACAGATACGCAGTATTTT
TRBV4-1	TRBJ1-1	-	-	CASSTTLNTEAFF	TGCGCCAGCAGCACAACCCTGAACACTGAAGCTTTCTTT
TRBV24-1	TRBJ2-1	-	TRBD2	CATSELAGSSYNEQFF	TGTGCCACCAGTGAATTAGCGGGGAGCTCCTACAATGAGCAGTTCTTC
TRBV11-2	TRBJ2-3	-	-	CASSLNSLPDTQYF	TGTGCCAGCAGCTTAAACTCCCTCCCGGATACGCAGTATTTT
TRBV29-1	TRBJ2-1	few	TRBD2	CSSRAGGKNEQFF	TGCAGCTCACGAGCGGGGGGGAAAAATGAGCAGTTCTTC
TRBV19	TRBJ2-2	once	-	CASGGQFGNTGELFF	TGTGCCAGTGGCGGACAGTTCGGGAACACCGGGGAGCTGTTTTTT
TRBV7-7	TRBJ2-5	-	TRBD2	CASSPQSGGGETQYF	TGTGCTAGCAGCCCCCAAAGCGGGGGGGGCGAGACCCAGTACTTC
TRBV9	TRBJ2-3	few	-	CASTGGATTDTQYF	TGTGCCAGCACCGGCGGGGCAACAACAGATACGCAGTATTTT
TRBV28	TRBJ2-7	-	-	CASSQGPTYEQYF	TGTGCCAGCAGTCAGGGCCCGACCTACGAGCAGTACTTC
TRBV4-2	TRBJ2-1	-	TRBD2	CASSQVTGGLGGDNEQFF	TGTGCCAGCAGCCAAGTCACGGGAGGTCTGGGAGGGGATAATGAGCAGTTCTTC
TRBV18	TRBJ2-3	-	TRBD1	CASSQGTGWNTDTQYF	TGTGCCAGCTCACAGGGGACAGGGTGGAACACAGATACGCAGTATTTT
TRBV28	TRBJ1-5	few	-	CASSSPPGNQPQHF	TGTGCCAGCAGTTCCCCCCCCGGCAATCAGCCCCAGCATTTT
TRBV28	TRBJ1-2	once	-	CASIGGAERDGYTF	TGTGCCAGCATAGGGGGGGCTGAGAGGGATGGCTACACCTTC